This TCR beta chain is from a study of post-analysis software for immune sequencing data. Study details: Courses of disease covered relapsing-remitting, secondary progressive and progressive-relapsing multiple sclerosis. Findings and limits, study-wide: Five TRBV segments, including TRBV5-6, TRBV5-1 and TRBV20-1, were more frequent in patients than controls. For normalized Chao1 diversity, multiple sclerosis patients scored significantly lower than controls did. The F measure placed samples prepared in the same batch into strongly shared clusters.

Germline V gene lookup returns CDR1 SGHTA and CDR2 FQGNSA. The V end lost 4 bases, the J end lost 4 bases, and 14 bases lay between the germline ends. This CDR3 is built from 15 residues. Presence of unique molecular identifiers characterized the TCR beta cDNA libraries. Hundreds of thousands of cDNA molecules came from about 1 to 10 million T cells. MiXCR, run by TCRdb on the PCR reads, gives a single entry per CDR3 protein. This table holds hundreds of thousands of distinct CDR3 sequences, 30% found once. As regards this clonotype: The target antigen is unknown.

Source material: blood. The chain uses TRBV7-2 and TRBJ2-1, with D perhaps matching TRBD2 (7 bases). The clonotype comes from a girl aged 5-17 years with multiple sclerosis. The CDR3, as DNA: TGTGCCAGCAGCTCGAGGGGGGGGTTTTACAATGAGCAGTTCTTC. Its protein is CASSSRGGFYNEQFF.